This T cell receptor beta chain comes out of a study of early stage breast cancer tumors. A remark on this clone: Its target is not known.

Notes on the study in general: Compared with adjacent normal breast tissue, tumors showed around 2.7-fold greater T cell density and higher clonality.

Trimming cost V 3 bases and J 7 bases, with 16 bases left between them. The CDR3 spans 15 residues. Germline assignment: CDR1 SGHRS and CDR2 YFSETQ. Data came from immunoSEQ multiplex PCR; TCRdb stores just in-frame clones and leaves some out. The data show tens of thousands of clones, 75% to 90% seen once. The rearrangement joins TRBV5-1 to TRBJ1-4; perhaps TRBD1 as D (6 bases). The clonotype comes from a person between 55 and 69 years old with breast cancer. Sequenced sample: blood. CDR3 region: CASSSSDGGREKLFF. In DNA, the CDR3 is TGCGCCAGCAGCTCCTCTGATGGGGGCCGTGAAAAACTGTTTTTT.